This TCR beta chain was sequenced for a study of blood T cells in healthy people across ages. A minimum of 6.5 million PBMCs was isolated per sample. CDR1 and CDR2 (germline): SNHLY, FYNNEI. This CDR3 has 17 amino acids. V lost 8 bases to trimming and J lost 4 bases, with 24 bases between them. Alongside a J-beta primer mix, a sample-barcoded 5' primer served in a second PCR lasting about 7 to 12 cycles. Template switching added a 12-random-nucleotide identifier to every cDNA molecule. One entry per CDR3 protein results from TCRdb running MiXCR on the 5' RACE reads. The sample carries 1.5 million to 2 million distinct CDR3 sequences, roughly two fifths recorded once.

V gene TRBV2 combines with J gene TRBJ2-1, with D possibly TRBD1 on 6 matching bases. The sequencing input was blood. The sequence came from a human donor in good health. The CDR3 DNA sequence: TGTGCCAGCGCCATCTTTGGGGGCATCTACCGGTACAATGAGCAGTTCTTC. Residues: CASAIFGGIYRYNEQFF.